Presented here are 24 T cell receptor beta chains from one specimen sequenced in a study of blood T cell repertoires in COVID-19. Using immunoSEQ multiplex PCR, the repertoire was profiled, and TCRdb retains in-frame clones only, with some absent. The sample records tens of thousands of clones, around four fifths being singletons. The sequenced material came from peripheral blood. These receptors were obtained from a man between 65 and 80 years old with acute or convalescent COVID-19.

V usage is TRBV27 and J usage is TRBJ2-7; a possible D gene is TRBD2 (5 bases). From germline, CDR1 is MNHEY and CDR2 SMNVEV (reference sequence). This CDR3 comprises 19 residues. Trimming removed 1 base at V and 3 bases at J, with 25 bases between. CDR3 sequence reads: CASSLYPPTRGGSNYEQYF. The CDR3 nucleotides are TGTGCCAGCAGTTTATACCCCCCTACTCGGGGTGGTTCCAACTACGAGCAGTACTTC.

This clone was seen more than once but under ten times. The genes are TRBV4-3 and TRBJ2-2, with 7 bases identical to TRBD2. The CDR3 is made up of 17 amino acids. Looked up from germline, CDR1 is LGHNA and CDR2 is YSLEER. Losses at the gene ends were 0 bases for V and 8 bases for J; bases not matched to a gene: 12. CDR3 in DNA: TGCGCCAGCAGCCAAGAAATAGTGGGACTAATGCAAGGGGAGCTGTTTTTT. It is translated as CASSQEIVGLMQGELFF.

The chain combines TRBV1 with TRBJ2-1; TRBD1 is taken as the D call from the table, unchecked against the DNA. TRBV1 is an annotated pseudogene. This CDR3 is 15 amino acids long. CDR3 in DNA: TGCACCAGCAGCCCCTCGTTCAGCTCCTACAATGAGCAGTTCTTC. Residues: CTSSPSFSSYNEQFF.

The chain recombines TRBV7-2 with TRBJ1-4, with 7 bases identical to TRBD1. The length of the CDR3 is 15 residues. CDR1 and CDR2 from the germline V gene are SGHTA and FQGNSA. With 5 bases clipped from V and 4 bases from J, the junction kept 7 bases outside the gene matches. The CDR3 region is CASSNGQADNEKLFF. CDR3 sequence (DNA): TGTGCCAGCAGCAATGGACAGGCCGATAATGAAAAACTGTTTTTT.

This chain connects TRBV11-2 to TRBJ2-5; the match to TRBD2 covers 7 bases. CDR1 and CDR2 (germline): SGHAT, FQNNGV. The CDR3 is made up of 17 amino acids. V shed 1 base and J 5 bases; nucleotides not matched to a gene: 13. The DNA of the CDR3 is TGTGCCAGCAGCTTAGGGGACCGACCGGGGGGTCTGGAGACCCAGTACTTC. Residues: CASSLGDRPGGLETQYF.

This clone was seen a few times. The genes are TRBV4-3 and TRBJ1-3; a possible D gene is TRBD1 (6 bases). This CDR3 comprises 16 residues. Trimming pared 0 bases from V and 0 bases from J, leaving 9 bases between. Germline V gene lookup returns CDR1 LGHNA and CDR2 YSLEER. Here the CDR3 DNA reads TGCGCCAGCAGCCAAGATCAGGGGTTCTCTGGAAACACCATATATTTT. Its protein product is CASSQDQGFSGNTIYF.

This clone was observed a few times. The rearrangement uses TRBV30 and TRBJ1-2, with a tentative D call TRBD1 (6 bases). The germline V gene encodes CDR1 GTSNPN and CDR2 SVGIG (reference sequence). The CDR3 totals 15 residues. Trimming took 2 bases from V and 7 from J, leaving 20 bases between them. CDR3 sequence reads: CAWSSTTHRVGGYTF. CDR3 coding DNA: TGTGCCTGGAGTTCAACCACTCACAGGGTCGGTGGCTACACCTTC.

The chain uses TRBV30 and TRBJ1-1; D uncertain. From germline, CDR1 is GTSNPN and CDR2 SVGIG (reference sequence). CDR3 size: 13 residues. The V and J ends lost 3 bases and 0 bases respectively, with 8 bases between them. CDR3 sequence: CAWRWQVNTEAFF. The CDR3, as DNA: TGTGCCTGGAGGTGGCAGGTGAACACTGAAGCTTTCTTT.

This chain uses TRBV15 with TRBJ2-3, with D possibly matching TRBD1 (5 bases). The CDR3 is made up of 15 amino acids. The germline V and J ends were trimmed by 2 bases and 6 bases, with 15 bases remaining between them. Germline CDR1 is LNHNV and CDR2 is YYDKDF (reference sequence). CDR3 loop: CATSRWAQGPDTQYF. In nucleotides, the CDR3 is TGTGCCACCAGCAGATGGGCGCAGGGCCCGGATACGCAGTATTTT.

CDR3 in amino acids: CASSPPAGSGVLTF. CDR3 nucleotide sequence: TGTGCCAGCAGCCCCCCGGCAGGTAGCGGCGTCCTGACTTTC. The gene calls are TRBV21-1 and TRBJ2-6; the tabulated D call, TRBD2, remains unverified against the DNA. TRBV21-1 is marked as a pseudogene. The CDR3 length is 14 residues.

This clone was found a few times. The chain is built from TRBV19 and TRBJ1-6, with TRBD1 identical over 7 bases. The CDR3 runs to 14 residues. After removal of 4 bases from V and 7 bases from J, the junction contained 4 bases not matched to a gene. The germline gives CDR1 LNHDA, CDR2 SQIVND (reference sequence). The CDR3 spells CASSKDRPNSPLHF. CDR3 in DNA: TGTGCCAGTAGTAAGGACAGGCCGAATTCACCCCTCCACTTT.

This clone was counted only a few times. J is TRBJ2-7 and V is TRBV5-4, with TRBD2 matching over 10 bases. V was clipped by 3 bases and J by 2 bases; unmatched bases: 5. Germline lookup yields CDR1 SGHNT and CDR2 YYREEE (reference sequence). This CDR3 has 15 amino acids. CDR3: CASSYDTSGAYEQYF. The CDR3 coding sequence is TGTGCCAGCAGCTACGATACTAGCGGGGCCTACGAGCAGTACTTC.

In its sample, this clone was seen a few times. The chain couples TRBV19 to TRBJ1-1; D perhaps matches TRBD1 (5 bases). Germline CDR1 LNHDA, CDR2 SQIVND (reference sequence). Trimming took off 6 bases at V and 4 bases at J, with 12 bases between the two ends. This CDR3 region has 13 residues. The CDR3 DNA reads as TGTGCCAGTAGGGACAAAGGTAGCACTGAAGCTTTCTTT. Its protein is CASRDKGSTEAFF. Full variable domain (rest looked up from reference TRBV19 and TRBJ1-1): DGGITQSPKYLFRKEGQNVTLSCEQNLNHDAMYWYRQDPGQGLRLIYYSQIVNDFQKGDIAEGYSVSREKKESFPLTVTSAQKNPTAFYLCASRDKGSTEAFFGQGTRLTVV.

This sequence joins TRBV14 and TRBJ2-5; D perhaps matches TRBD1 (6 bases). The CDR3 extends over 16 amino acids. Germline V CDR1 and CDR2: SGHDN, FVKESK. The V and J ends lost 0 bases and 5 bases respectively, with 16 bases between them. In DNA, the CDR3 is TGTGCCAGCAGCCAAGAGAGCCTAAGAAGGGGGGAGACCCAGTACTTC. It is translated as CASSQESLRRGETQYF.

V gene TRBV24-1 combines with J gene TRBJ2-5, with TRBD2 matching 8 bases. The CDR3 covers 14 residues. The germline gives CDR1 KGHDR, CDR2 SFDVKD. V was clipped by 6 bases and J by 0 bases; unmatched bases: 2. CDR3 sequence reads: CATSSSGYQETQYF. The CDR3, as DNA: TGTGCCACCAGTTCTAGCGGGTACCAAGAGACCCAGTACTTC.

This rearrangement joins TRBV5-4 to TRBJ2-5; D unresolved. The CDR3 totals 12 residues. Germline V gives CDR1 SGHNT, CDR2 YYREEE (reference sequence). Trimming stripped 4 bases from V and 4 bases from J, with 8 bases between. The CDR3 here is CASSRDVETQYF. The CDR3 DNA follows: TGTGCCAGCAGCCGCGATGTAGAGACCCAGTACTTC.

The chain couples TRBV5-1 to TRBJ2-2; D call uncertain. The V gene's germline CDR1 is SGHRS and CDR2 YFSETQ. Trimming left V 3 bases short and J 7 bases short, with 13 bases between. The CDR3 consists of 14 residues. CDR3 sequence (DNA): TGCGCCAGCAGCTCCGAACCTTACGGCGGGGAGCTGTTTTTT. Amino acids: CASSSEPYGGELFF.

J is TRBJ1-2 and V is TRBV30; the match to TRBD1 covers 9 bases. Germline CDR1 and CDR2: GTSNPN and SVGIG (reference sequence). This CDR3 is built from 13 residues. After removal of 5 bases from V and 6 bases from J, the junction contained 7 bases not matched to a gene. The CDR3 DNA sequence: TGTGCCTGGGGAGGACAGGGGTCGGATGGCTACACCTTC. Translation gives CAWGGQGSDGYTF.

The CDR3 nucleotides read TGTGCCAGCAGACACTGGACAGCGAACACTGAAGCTTTCTTT. Translated: CASRHWTANTEAFF. V and J are TRBV7-9 and TRBJ1-1; weak D call: TRBD1 (6 bases). From germline, CDR1 is SEHNR and CDR2 FQNEAQ (reference sequence). The CDR3 extends over 14 amino acids. The ends were cut back, 6 bases at V and 1 base at J, with 12 bases in the middle.

The chain recombines TRBV6-5 with TRBJ2-7; 8 nucleotides align to TRBD2. After removal of 5 bases from V and 2 bases from J, the junction contained 8 bases not matched to a gene. In germline, CDR1 is MNHEY, CDR2 SVGAGI. The CDR3 is made up of 15 amino acids. This chain's CDR3 is CASSPSGGRTYEQYF. Written as DNA, the CDR3 is TGTGCCAGCAGTCCCAGCGGGGGCCGGACCTACGAGCAGTACTTC.

The rearrangement joins TRBV15 to TRBJ2-7; 9 positions agree with TRBD2. The ends lost 5 bases at V and 3 bases at J; junction bases unmatched: 2. The CDR3 has 13 amino acids. Per the germline V gene, CDR1 is LNHNV and CDR2 is YYDKDF (reference sequence). Here the CDR3 reads CATSASGNYEQYF. The DNA for the CDR3 is TGTGCCACCAGCGCTAGCGGGAACTACGAGCAGTACTTC. The full variable domain, in which reference TRBV15 and TRBJ2-7 provide the parts outside the CDR3, is DAMVIQNPRYQVTQFGKPVTLSCSQTLNHNVMYWYQQKSSQAPKLLFHYYDKDFNNEADTPDNFQSRRPNTSFCFLDIRSPGLGDTAMYLCATSASGNYEQYFGPGTRLTVT.

This clone was observed once. This chain connects TRBV7-8 to TRBJ2-1, with D tentatively TRBD2 (6 bases). Trimming shortened V by 0 bases and J by 10 bases, and 16 bases separated the two germline ends. There are 15 residues in the CDR3. The germline V gene encodes CDR1 SGHVS and CDR2 FQNEAQ. As DNA, the CDR3 is TGTGCCAGCAGCTTAGCCAACCACCGGGGGAACGAGCAGTTCTTC. Residues: CASSLANHRGNEQFF.

The chain links TRBV27 to TRBJ2-1; 10 bases map to TRBD2. CDR3 length: 18 residues. The junction had 11 bases not matched to a gene; V was cut back by 2 bases and J by 4 bases. Looked up from germline, CDR1 is MNHEY and CDR2 is SMNVEV (reference sequence). The CDR3 region is CASSLKGRGSGGYNEQFF. The CDR3 nucleotides read TGTGCCAGCAGTTTAAAGGGGAGGGGTAGCGGGGGGTACAATGAGCAGTTCTTC.

V gene TRBV27 combines with J gene TRBJ1-6, with D perhaps TRBD1 (6 bases). The V gene lost 4 bases and the J gene lost 0 bases, with 10 bases spanning the gap. This CDR3 contains 16 residues. Germline CDR1 reads MNHEY; CDR2 reads SMNVEV (reference sequence). CDR3 loop: CASSYQQGSYNSPLHF. The CDR3 DNA reads TGTGCCAGCAGTTACCAACAGGGCTCCTATAATTCACCCCTCCACTTT.